The 28 T cell receptor beta chains below come from one sample, sequenced in a study of T cells expressing NK-cell markers. TCRdb re-called the 5' RACE reads and catalogs CDR3 proteins one per entry, DNA excluded. The specimen's table records some 600,000 distinct CDR3 sequences. Sequenced input: blood T cells: a sorted CD56 or NKG2C T cell subset, CD4+ or CD8+ T cells, or bulk PBMC T cells (not recorded which). The receptor source for this set is a man aged 18 to 30 in good health.

The chain uses TRBV5-1 and TRBJ2-4; TCRdb indicates TRBD2, and absent DNA this call remains unverified. Germline V gives CDR1 SGHRS, CDR2 YFSETQ. The CDR3 runs 14 residues. The CDR3 reads CASSVNGRADIQYF.

The gene calls are TRBV29-1 and TRBJ2-5; the D call of TRBD1 rests on TCRdb alone, since no DNA is present to check it. Germline V gene lookup returns CDR1 SQVTM and CDR2 ANQGSEA. This CDR3 is 13 amino acids long. The CDR3 is CSAAGRVLETQYF.

J is TRBJ2-1 and V is TRBV12-3 or TRBV12-4; TCRdb returns TRBD2, unconfirmable since there is no DNA. The CDR3 is 18 amino acids. The CDR3 spells CASSYGLAGGIGYNEQFF.

The chain recombines TRBV7-2 with TRBJ2-3; without DNA, the TCRdb call of TRBD2 cannot be checked. CDR3 length: 16 residues. CDR1 SGHTA and CDR2 FQGNSA come from the germline V gene. The CDR3 is CASSHRDSTGTDTQYF.

The J gene is TRBJ2-3, the V gene TRBV14. Germline V gives CDR1 SGHDN, CDR2 FVKESK. The CDR3 has 15 residues. The CDR3 reads CASSPRVPYTDTQYF. Full variable domain (rest looked up from reference TRBV14 and TRBJ2-3): EAGVTQFPSHSVIEKGQTVTLRCDPISGHDNLYWYRRVMGKEIKFLLHFVKESKQDESGMPNNRFLAERTGGTYSTLKVQPAELEDSGVYFCASSPRVPYTDTQYFGPGTRLTVL.

The chain combines TRBV20-1 with TRBJ1-1; TCRdb indicates TRBD1, and absent DNA this call remains unverified. This CDR3 comprises 17 residues. The germline V gene has CDR1 DFQATT and CDR2 SNEGSKA (reference sequence). This chain's CDR3 is CSAEISGHQGVNTEAFF.

The chain carries TRBV6-1 and TRBJ2-3; as DNA is missing, the TRBD1 call by TCRdb cannot be tested. There are 15 residues in the CDR3. Germline V gives CDR1 MNHNS, CDR2 SASEGT. CDR3 sequence reads: CASRPTGGWTDTQYF.

The chain employs TRBV20-1 and TRBJ2-3; the D call of TRBD2 rests on TCRdb alone, since no DNA is present to check it. Germline V CDR1 and CDR2: DFQATT, SNEGSKA (reference sequence). This CDR3 region has 15 residues. The CDR3 region is CSASGAGGKADTQYF.

The V gene is TRBV6-5, the J gene TRBJ2-5; lacking DNA, the TRBD1 call made by TCRdb goes unchecked. The CDR3 length is 15 residues. Per the germline V gene, CDR1 is MNHEY and CDR2 is SVGAGI. CDR3 sequence: CASSYPQGIQETQYF.

The chain combines TRBV11-2 with TRBJ2-1; TCRdb reports TRBD1, a call that lacks DNA to check it against. Germline V gene data show CDR1 as SGHAT and CDR2 as FQNNGV. The CDR3 loop spans 15 amino acids. The CDR3 is CASSPSGAAYNEQFF.

The chain is built from TRBV6-5 and TRBJ2-1; the TCRdb D gene call, TRBD2, has no DNA to confirm it. The V gene's germline CDR1 is MNHEY and CDR2 SVGAGI. The CDR3 has 15 residues. CDR3 region: CASSYGSGSPVEQFF.

This rearrangement joins TRBV20-1 to TRBJ2-2; TCRdb calls TRBD1, which cannot be checked without DNA. The CDR3 has 14 amino acids. In germline, CDR1 is DFQATT, CDR2 SNEGSKA (reference sequence). The CDR3 region is CSVFGQINTGELFF.

V and J are TRBV12-3 or TRBV12-4 and TRBJ2-1; TCRdb's assignment of TRBD1 cannot be checked, as there is no DNA. The CDR3 extends over 18 amino acids. The CDR3 sequence: CASSFPGTGVIFYNEQFF.

The chain uses TRBV7-9 and TRBJ1-4; as DNA is missing, the TRBD1 call by TCRdb cannot be tested. Per the germline V gene, CDR1 is SEHNR and CDR2 is FQNEAQ (reference sequence). This CDR3 region has 16 residues. The CDR3 region is CASSLSGQGRVEKLFF.

The chain links TRBV20-1 to TRBJ2-3. Germline CDR1 reads DFQATT; CDR2 reads SNEGSKA (reference sequence). This CDR3 has 14 amino acids. CDR3 sequence: CSASVLAGTDTQYF.

The CDR3 sequence: CATRLAGLRWYNEQFF. V is TRBV24-1 and J is TRBJ2-1; no DNA is available, so the TRBD2 call from TCRdb remains unchecked. There are 16 residues in the CDR3. Germline values: CDR1 KGHDR, CDR2 SFDVKD.

V usage is TRBV5-1 and J usage is TRBJ1-2; without DNA, the TCRdb call of TRBD1 cannot be checked. The CDR3 is made up of 14 amino acids. In germline, CDR1 is SGHRS, CDR2 YFSETQ. CDR3 sequence reads: CASSLVGQLYGYTF. The variable domain in full, completed from reference TRBV5-1 and TRBJ1-2, reads KAGVTQTPRYLIKTRGQQVTLSCSPISGHRSVSWYQQTPGQGLQFLFEYFSETQRNKGNFPGRFSGRQFSNSRSEMNVSTLELGDSALYLCASSLVGQLYGYTFGSGTRLTVV.

V gene TRBV20-1 combines with J gene TRBJ2-5; TCRdb's assignment of TRBD2 cannot be checked, as there is no DNA. CDR3 length: 14 residues. The germline V gene encodes CDR1 DFQATT and CDR2 SNEGSKA (reference sequence). CDR3 sequence reads: CSASPGLVEETQYF.

The chain employs TRBV7-2 and TRBJ2-5. This CDR3 is 14 amino acids long. In germline, CDR1 is SGHTA, CDR2 FQGNSA. CDR3 sequence reads: CASSLGWVRETQYF.

The chain employs TRBV20-1 and TRBJ2-7; the D call from TCRdb, TRBD2, cannot be confirmed without DNA. The length of the CDR3 is 16 residues. Germline values: CDR1 DFQATT, CDR2 SNEGSKA (reference sequence). The CDR3 region is CSASSPTSPFLYEQYF.

The chain has TRBV20-1 and TRBJ2-1; there is no DNA to check the TCRdb D call of TRBD2. CDR1 is DFQATT, CDR2 SNEGSKA, per germline (reference sequence). The CDR3 has 15 amino acids. The CDR3 protein is CSATVSGAVYNEQFF.

The chain is built from TRBV7-2 and TRBJ2-7; TCRdb returns TRBD2, unconfirmable since there is no DNA. CDR1 is SGHTA and CDR2 is FQGNSA in the germline V gene. This CDR3 is built from 15 residues. Here the CDR3 reads CASSRNVAGGGEQYF.

The chain couples TRBV11-2 to TRBJ2-5. Per germline, CDR1 SGHAT and CDR2 FQNNGV. The CDR3 totals 15 residues. The CDR3 protein is CASSLVGGRGETQYF. Full variable domain (remainder filled in from reference TRBV11-2 and TRBJ2-5): EAGVAQSPRYKIIEKRQSVAFWCNPISGHATLYWYQQILGQGPKLLIQFQNNGVVDDSQLPKDRFSAERLKGVDSTLKIQPAKLEDSAVYLCASSLVGGRGETQYFGPGTRLLVL.

The chain links TRBV10-3 to TRBJ2-4; TCRdb outputs TRBD1, but without DNA this stays unchecked. Germline CDR1 ENHRY, CDR2 SYGVKD. This CDR3 contains 14 residues. The CDR3: CAISPGQGRDIQYF.

CDR3 in amino acids: CSALSRDRGPNGYTF. The chain recombines TRBV20-1 with TRBJ1-2; TCRdb gives TRBD1 as the D gene, but with no DNA this cannot be confirmed. The CDR3 sequence is 15 residues long. Germline V gene lookup returns CDR1 DFQATT and CDR2 SNEGSKA (reference sequence).

The gene calls are TRBV27 and TRBJ2-5; the TCRdb call, TRBD1, lacks DNA for checking. Germline V lookup: CDR1 MNHEY, CDR2 SMNVEV (reference sequence). This CDR3 is built from 15 residues. The CDR3 loop is CASSPQGLKGETQYF.

V and J are TRBV5-1 and TRBJ1-5. The CDR3 totals 15 residues. Looked up from germline, CDR1 is SGHRS and CDR2 is YFSETQ. CDR3: CASSLAKVRIQPQHF.

This sequence joins TRBV10-3 and TRBJ1-1; TCRdb's assignment of TRBD1 cannot be checked, as there is no DNA. The CDR3 has 13 residues. CDR1 and CDR2 (germline): ENHRY, SYGVKD. The CDR3 is CAIKGREGTEAFF.